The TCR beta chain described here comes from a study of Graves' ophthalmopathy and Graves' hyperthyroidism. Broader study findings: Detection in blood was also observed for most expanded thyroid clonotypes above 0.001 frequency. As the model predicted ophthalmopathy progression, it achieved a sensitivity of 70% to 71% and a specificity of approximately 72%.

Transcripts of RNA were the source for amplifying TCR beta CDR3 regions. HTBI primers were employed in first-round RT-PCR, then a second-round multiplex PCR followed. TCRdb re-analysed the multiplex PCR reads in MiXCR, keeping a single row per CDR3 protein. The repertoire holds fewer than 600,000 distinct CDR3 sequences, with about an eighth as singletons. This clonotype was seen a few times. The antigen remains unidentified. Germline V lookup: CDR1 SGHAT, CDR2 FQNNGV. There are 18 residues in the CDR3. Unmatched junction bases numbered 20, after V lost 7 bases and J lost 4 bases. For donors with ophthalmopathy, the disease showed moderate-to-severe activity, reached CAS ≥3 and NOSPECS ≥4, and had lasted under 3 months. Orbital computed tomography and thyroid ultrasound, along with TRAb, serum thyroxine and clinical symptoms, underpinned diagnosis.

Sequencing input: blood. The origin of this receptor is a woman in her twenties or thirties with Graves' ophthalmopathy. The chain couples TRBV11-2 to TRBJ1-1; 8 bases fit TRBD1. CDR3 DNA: TGTGCCAGCACCATGTCCCCCGAGGACAGGGATAGGGGCACTGAAGCTTTCTTT. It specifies CASTMSPEDRDRGTEAFF.